A single sample is the source of the 9 T cell receptor beta chains below, sequenced in a study of T cell responses to AZD1222 COVID-19 vaccine. The method was immunoSEQ multiplex PCR; TCRdb's version includes in-frame clones alone and lacks a portion of them. The profile covers under 200,000 clones, with more than 75% appearing a single time and less than 3% taken by the ten largest. Sample: peripheral blood, taken on day 0 of MenACWY control vaccination. All receptors derive from an adult in good health.

V gene TRBV19 combines with J gene TRBJ1-5, with D unresolved. The CDR3 spans 15 residues. CDR1 and CDR2 (germline): LNHDA, SQIVND (reference sequence). V gave up 3 bases and J gave up 3 bases, with 12 bases separating them. The CDR3 DNA is TGTGCCAGTAGTATCGGTCGCACCGCCAATCAGCCCCAGCATTTT. This sequence encodes CASSIGRTANQPQHF.

This clone occurred once. The rearrangement uses TRBV13 and TRBJ1-2, with D uncertain. CDR3 length: 13 residues. Germline values: CDR1 PRHDT, CDR2 FYEKMQ (reference sequence). With 4 bases removed from V and 6 bases from J, the gap between germline ends came to 12 bases. The DNA of the CDR3 is TGTGCCAGCAGCTCTCAAGGGATCAATGGCTACACCTTC. Amino acid sequence: CASSSQGINGYTF.

The V and J genes are TRBV2 and TRBJ1-2; D not certain. The V and J ends lost 2 bases and 5 bases respectively, with 15 bases between them. The V gene's germline CDR1 is SNHLY and CDR2 FYNNEI. The CDR3 has 15 residues. The CDR3 DNA follows: TGTGCCAGCAGTGAAAGAAGGTTGAGTCGGTATGGCTACACCTTC. Translation gives CASSERRLSRYGYTF.

J is TRBJ2-2 and V is TRBV28, with a weak D call TRBD1 (6 bases). Between the trimmed V and J ends, which lost 6 bases and 3 bases, there was a span of 14 bases. This CDR3 has 15 amino acids. Germline loops: CDR1 MDHEN, CDR2 SYDVKM. The DNA of the CDR3 is TGTGCCAGCAGGACAGGAGACAGACACACCGGGGAGCTGTTTTTT. It translates to CASRTGDRHTGELFF.

The chain uses TRBV4-3 and TRBJ1-1; D gene ambiguous. Trimming removed 1 base at V and 2 bases at J, with 11 bases between. CDR1 and CDR2 (germline): LGHNA, YSLEER. The CDR3 length is 15 residues. The CDR3 nucleotides are TGCGCCAGCAGCCAAGCCGAGGACCCCAACACTGAAGCTTTCTTT. It specifies CASSQAEDPNTEAFF.

The rearrangement links TRBV6-5 to TRBJ2-7; no clear D. CDR1 MNHEY and CDR2 SVGAGI come from the germline V gene. V lost 0 bases and J 0 bases, leaving 3 bases between the germline ends. The CDR3 sequence is 13 residues long. The CDR3 DNA sequence: TGTGCCAGCAGTTACTCGATCTCCTACGAGCAGTACTTC. It encodes CASSYSISYEQYF.

This clone was seen a handful of times. The gene calls are TRBV10-2 and TRBJ1-1; D unresolved. V dropped 1 base and J dropped 10 bases, with 13 bases sitting between them. Germline assignment: CDR1 WSHSY and CDR2 SAAADI. The length of the CDR3 is 13 residues. The CDR3 is CASSELDLSRAFF. The CDR3 DNA sequence: TGCGCCAGCAGTGAGTTGGACCTCTCGAGAGCTTTCTTT.

A single count supports this clone. CDR3: CASSQDLGDYGYTF. In nucleotides, the CDR3 is TGCGCCAGCAGCCAAGATTTGGGAGACTATGGCTACACCTTC. The chain uses TRBV4-3 and TRBJ1-2, with unresolved D. This CDR3 is built from 14 residues. Germline CDR1 LGHNA, CDR2 YSLEER. V lost 0 bases, J lost 3 bases, and 8 bases lay in between.

This CDR3 is CASSPTGTEGLEQYF. The CDR3 nucleotides are TGTGCCAGCAGCCCCACAGGGACCGAGGGACTTGAGCAGTACTTC. This chain uses TRBV7-9 with TRBJ2-7; either TRBD1 or TRBD2 may supply D (6 bases each). Germline V gene data show CDR1 as SEHNR and CDR2 as FQNEAQ (reference sequence). V was pared by 5 bases and J by 7 bases, with 21 bases between. CDR3 size: 15 residues.